Sequencing of this T cell receptor (beta chain) was carried out in a study of OX40 agonist ivuxolimab in advanced cancers. Details on this clone: Its antigen is not known.

The table came from immunoSEQ multiplex PCR; TCRdb's copy has only in-frame clones and leaves some out. The table shows 77,000 or so clones, with roughly nine tenths occurring only once. Peripheral blood came from all dose cohorts at three timepoints. Study-level results: At 0.1 to 3.0 mg/kg, CD4+ and CD8+ blood T cells expanded clonally by week 6. CD8+ T cells (on average) carried more expanded clones than CD4+ T cells.

V lost 0 bases, J lost 6 bases, and 9 bases lay in between. Germline V lookup: CDR1 LNHNV, CDR2 YYDKDF (reference sequence). The CDR3 is 13 residues long. The sequence was collected from an adult with an advanced solid tumor such as melanoma, head and neck, liver or kidney cancer. J is TRBJ2-7 and V is TRBV15; D is possibly TRBD2 (6 bases). This specimen consisted of CD4+ or CD8+ T cells sorted from blood, obtained in a trial of the OX40 agonist ivuxolimab. Here the CDR3 DNA reads TGTGCCACCAGCAGAGATTCGGGGGTCGAGCAGTACTTC. As protein: CATSRDSGVEQYF.